This TCR beta chain was captured in a study of shared clonotypes between healthy human individuals. In the source study's methods: ImmunoSEQ sequences covered only the junction and lacked quality scores; filtering therefore differed. The method was immunoSEQ multiplex PCR; TCRdb's version includes in-frame clones alone and lacks a portion of them. The V and J calls and the clone size are those of that table, but D and trimming were determined from the DNA. The repertoire holds around 700,000 clones, with around 73% as singletons. CDR3 length equals 12 residues. Germline V gene lookup returns CDR1 SGHRS and CDR2 YFSETQ. V lost 9 bases and J 1 base, leaving 10 bases between the germline ends.

The rearrangement joins TRBV5-1 to TRBJ1-1; D remains ambiguous. Sample: memory CD4+ T cells sorted from blood. As to subset: CD45RA-negative fraction. This clonotype was obtained from a woman aged 25 to 39 in good health. In DNA form, the CDR3 reads TGCGCCACCTCGGACGGGAACACTGAAGCTTTCTTT. As protein: CATSDGNTEAFF.